This T cell receptor (beta chain) emerged from a study of cytomegalovirus exposure and HLA in healthy donors. Study-level results: A later look showed TCR association rates differing by HLA locus, highest for DRB1 and lowest for HLA-C.

The sample holds a few counts of this clone. Its antigen remains unknown. Donors showed nominal health when sampled, although they likely had unrecorded immune exposures. The PCR employed 60 Vbeta primers together with 13 Jbeta primers. Only in-frame clones appear in the TCRdb table, and some are missing; sequencing was by immunoSEQ multiplex PCR. Of about 100,000 clones detected, about 81% appear once; the ten largest clones hold 10%. The sequenced sample was PBMCs. This receptor was obtained from a middle-aged man in good health and CMV-seronegative.

The DNA for the CDR3 is TGTGCCAGCAGCCGGGGGGGCTCTGGGGCCAACGTCCTGACTTTC. Translated: CASSRGGSGANVLTF. J is TRBJ2-6 and V is TRBV7-9; 8 nucleotides agree with TRBD2. The germline CDR1 and CDR2 sequences are SEHNR and FQNEAQ (reference sequence). The J segment lost 0 bases and the V segment lost 5 bases, leaving 0 bases of the junction unmatched. The CDR3 length is 15 residues.